This T cell receptor beta chain appears in the sequencing data of a study of CD8 T cells in Susac syndrome. The study's findings and limits: The study recognized that the number of individuals in its TCR sequencing and HLA analysis was relatively small.

Sequencing of TCR beta, carried out with a high-throughput approach, was applied to CD8+ and CD4+ T cells from the blood. Isolation of CD8+ and CD4+ T cells was performed negatively, whereas enrichment of TEMRA cells was done by FACS. CDR1 is SNHLY and CDR2 is FYNNEI in the germline V gene. This CDR3 comprises 15 residues. V lost 4 bases to trimming and J lost 6 bases; unmatched junction nucleotides: 7. RNA amounts of roughly 0.5 to 1 ug underwent reverse transcription with random hexamers. Multiplex PCR with immunoSEQ amplified the TCR beta CDR3 across 54 Vbeta and 13 Jbeta. TCRdb recomputed calls from the immunoSEQ multiplex PCR reads with MiXCR, one row per CDR3 protein. The top ten hold 0.25% to 0.3% of the sample, which has roughly 140,000 distinct CDR3 sequences, approximately 93% seen once. Of note for this clonotype: The antigen remains unidentified.

The V gene is TRBV2, the J gene TRBJ2-1, with 9 bases aligning to TRBD2. The receptor's source is a human donor in good health. The sample comprised CD8+ T cells from PBMCs. CDR3 in DNA: TGTGCCAGCAGTGGGGGGACTAGCATCTCCAATGAGCAGTTCTTC. Its protein is CASSGGTSISNEQFF.